Below, 10 T cell receptor beta chains from the same sample are listed, as sequenced in a study of shared clonotypes between healthy human individuals. Some clones are missing from TCRdb's copy, which holds only in-frame ones; the method was immunoSEQ multiplex PCR. This table holds about 1.1 million clones, around 82% found once. Sequenced input: memory CD4+ T cells from PBMCs. This sample's subset: CD45RA-negative fraction. These receptors all come from a man aged 18 to 29 in good health. Some clones in this sample may be carry-over from other donors' samples.

As to this clone: This specimen includes other DNA sequences encoding the same CDR3. This chain links TRBV5-1 with TRBJ1-1; a possible D gene is TRBD1 (5 bases). Germline V gives CDR1 SGHRS, CDR2 YFSETQ. V lost 4 bases and J lost 1, with 8 bases in between. The CDR3 loop spans 13 amino acids. CDR3 sequence (DNA): TGCGCCAGCAGCGACCAGGGGAACACTGAAGCTTTCTTT. As protein: CASSDQGNTEAFF. Looking up the rest from reference TRBV5-1 and TRBJ1-1 gives the full variable domain: KAGVTQTPRYLIKTRGQQVTLSCSPISGHRSVSWYQQTPGQGLQFLFEYFSETQRNKGNFPGRFSGRQFSNSRSEMNVSTLELGDSALYLCASSDQGNTEAFFGQGTRLTVV.

This clone was seen once. The chain is built from TRBV27 and TRBJ2-3; D may be TRBD2 (7 bases). The V and J ends lost 5 bases and 3 bases respectively, with 27 bases between them. The CDR3 is 19 residues long. Germline loops: CDR1 MNHEY, CDR2 SMNVEV (reference sequence). The CDR3 protein is CASSQTGTGRPSRTDTQYF. In nucleotides, the CDR3 is TGTGCCAGCAGTCAAACAGGGACCGGGAGGCCTAGTCGGACAGATACGCAGTATTTT.

This clone was recorded only once. The rearrangement joins TRBV5-1 to TRBJ1-1; tentative D call: TRBD1 (6 bases). Germline V gene sequence: CDR1 SGHRS, CDR2 YFSETQ. The CDR3 has 13 residues. The V gene lost 0 bases and the J gene lost 7 bases, with 10 bases spanning the gap. CDR3 amino acids: CASSLVGGGEAFF. DNA for the CDR3: TGCGCCAGCAGCTTGGTGGGGGGCGGTGAAGCTTTCTTT.

J is TRBJ2-2 and V is TRBV6-5, with D hard to call. V was clipped by 2 bases and J by 8 bases, with 9 bases between them. Germline V gives CDR1 MNHEY, CDR2 SVGAGI. The CDR3 consists of 13 residues. The DNA for the CDR3 is TGTGCCAGCAGTTACACCGGCGCGGGGGAGCTGTTTTTT. It specifies CASSYTGAGELFF.

V gene TRBV9 combines with J gene TRBJ2-5, with 9 bases lining up with TRBD2. Trimming removed 3 bases from V and 4 bases from J; junction bases left unmatched: 4. Germline V lookup: CDR1 SGDLS, CDR2 YYNGEE. This CDR3 contains 14 residues. The CDR3 DNA reads TGTGCCAGCAGCGAGACTAGCGGAGGAGAGACCCAGTACTTC. This gives the protein CASSETSGGETQYF.

The V and J genes are TRBV7-3 and TRBJ2-2; no reliable D call. The CDR3 length is 16 residues. Trimming left V 1 base short and J 8 bases short, with 17 bases between. Germline lookup yields CDR1 SGHTA and CDR2 FQGTGA. The CDR3 DNA follows: TGTGCCAGCAGCTTAATCCTGCAGGATGTGGCGGGGGAGCTGTTTTTT. Translation gives CASSLILQDVAGELFF.

The chain recombines TRBV6-1 with TRBJ1-5; D gene unclear. The CDR3 length is 12 residues. CDR1 and CDR2 (germline): MNHNS, SASEGT. V lost 4 bases and J 4 bases, leaving 5 bases between the germline ends. The CDR3: CASSAVNQPQHF. CDR3 DNA: TGTGCCAGCAGTGCCGTAAATCAGCCCCAGCATTTT.

V is TRBV9 and J is TRBJ2-1; either TRBD1 or TRBD2 may supply D (5 bases each). Trimming took off 3 bases at V and 2 bases at J, with 15 bases between the two ends. Germline V lookup: CDR1 SGDLS, CDR2 YYNGEE. This CDR3 is built from 16 residues. The CDR3 coding sequence is TGTGCCAGCAGCGACTTCGGGACGGACCCCTACAATGAGCAGTTCTTC. This translates into CASSDFGTDPYNEQFF.

This clone was found a few times. Other DNA sequences of this sample code for an identical CDR3. This chain uses TRBV5-4 with TRBJ1-4, with D unclear. The V end was cut by 0 bases, the J end by 3 bases, with 9 bases between. Germline lookup yields CDR1 SGHNT and CDR2 YYREEE (reference sequence). The CDR3 is 15 amino acids. The chain's CDR3 is CASSLGGSSNEKLFF. DNA for the CDR3: TGTGCCAGCAGCTTGGGTGGGAGTTCTAATGAAAAACTGTTTTTT. Full variable domain (remainder filled in from reference TRBV5-4 and TRBJ1-4): ETGVTQSPTHLIKTRGQQVTLRCSSQSGHNTVSWYQQALGQGPQFIFQYYREEENGRGNFPPRFSGLQFPNYSSELNVNALELDDSALYLCASSLGGSSNEKLFFGSGTQLSVL.

The chain employs TRBV6-1 and TRBJ1-5; D unclear. Germline CDR1 and CDR2: MNHNS and SASEGT. The V end lost 1 base, the J end lost 4 bases, and 8 bases lay between the germline ends. The CDR3 loop spans 14 amino acids. The DNA of the CDR3 is TGTGCCAGCAGTGAAGGGGTAGGGAATCAGCCCCAGCATTTT. This encodes CASSEGVGNQPQHF.